The 21 T cell receptor beta chains in this list originate from one sample, sequenced in a study of T cells in Graves' hyperthyroidism and ophthalmopathy. Researchers took RNA transcripts and amplified the TCR beta CDR3 regions from them. First-round RT-PCR with HTBI primers amplified the TCR CDR3 region. TCRdb ran MiXCR on the multiplex PCR reads and lists one entry per CDR3 protein. The data show around 300,000 distinct CDR3 sequences, roughly 13% seen once. Sequencing was performed on blood. The receptors were sampled from a woman in her thirties or forties with Graves' hyperthyroidism.

This clonotype was recorded many times. The V and J genes are TRBV28 and TRBJ1-2, with D possibly being TRBD1 (5 bases). Germline values: CDR1 MDHEN, CDR2 SYDVKM. Trimming pared 10 bases from V and 7 bases from J, leaving 13 bases between. This CDR3 comprises 11 residues. Written as DNA, the CDR3 is TGTGCCACCAACGGGGGGATTGGCTACACCTTC. Translated, it gives CATNGGIGYTF.

This clonotype was counted ten times or more. The chain joins TRBV27 to TRBJ2-7; D is uncertain. The germline CDR1 and CDR2 sequences are MNHEY and SMNVEV (reference sequence). Between the trimmed V and J ends, which lost 5 bases and 4 bases, there was a span of 15 bases. CDR3 size: 14 residues. The CDR3 nucleotides read TGTGCCAGCAGTCCGTCCGGTAGCCAGTACGAGCAGTACTTC. Translating gives CASSPSGSQYEQYF.

This clonotype was seen repeatedly, ten times or more. The chain combines TRBV12-3 or TRBV12-4 with TRBJ1-1, with no clear D. This CDR3 is built from 17 residues. V lost 2 bases to trimming and J lost 9 bases, with 25 bases between them. CDR3 sequence: CASSLWTALDLNVKAFF. CDR3 in DNA: TGTGCCAGCAGTTTATGGACTGCGCTCGACCTGAATGTAAAAGCTTTCTTT.

This clonotype was observed at least ten times. The chain recombines TRBV29-1 with TRBJ2-3; the D is unclear. The CDR3 runs 13 residues. The germline V and J ends were trimmed by 3 bases and 1 base, with 8 bases remaining between them. Germline CDR1 is SQVTM and CDR2 is ANQGSEA. The CDR3 loop is CSVDIGGTDTQYF. As DNA, the CDR3 is TGCAGCGTTGATATTGGCGGCACAGATACGCAGTATTTT.

The chain links TRBV10-3 to TRBJ2-7; unclear D gene. The CDR3 extends over 12 amino acids. The V gene's germline CDR1 is ENHRY and CDR2 SYGVKD. V was cut by 6 bases and J by 7 bases, with 13 bases left in between. Here the CDR3 reads CAISPLGREQYF. CDR3 nucleotide sequence: TGTGCCATCAGCCCTCTGGGCAGGGAGCAGTACTTC.

The CDR3 spells CASRGTSVYNEQFF. The DNA of the CDR3 is TGTGCCAGCAGAGGGACTAGCGTATACAATGAGCAGTTCTTC. J is TRBJ2-1 and V is TRBV6-1, with TRBD2 matching over 10 bases. From germline, CDR1 is MNHNS and CDR2 SASEGT. The junction had 3 bases not matched to a gene; V was cut back by 6 bases and J by 4 bases. This CDR3 has 14 amino acids.

This clonotype was picked up a small number of times. The rearrangement joins TRBV3-1 to TRBJ1-3, with D unresolved. Trimming pared 2 bases from V and 4 bases from J, leaving 15 bases between. Per germline, CDR1 LGHDT and CDR2 YNNKEL (reference sequence). CDR3 length: 16 residues. The CDR3 here is CASSQPAGGSGNTIYF. In DNA, the CDR3 is TGTGCCAGCAGCCAACCAGCAGGTGGGTCCGGAAACACCATATATTTT. Complete variable domain (other parts from reference TRBV3-1 and TRBJ1-3): DTAVSQTPKYLVTQMGNDKSIKCEQNLGHDTMYWYKQDSKKFLKIMFSYNNKELIINETVPNRFSPKSPDKAHLNLHINSLELGDSAVYFCASSQPAGGSGNTIYFGEGSWLTVV.

This clonotype was observed many times. The rearrangement uses TRBV27 and TRBJ2-1; 12 positions agree with TRBD2. The CDR3 has 19 amino acids. Trimming removed 7 bases from V and 3 bases from J; junction bases left unmatched: 16. Germline V gene lookup returns CDR1 MNHEY and CDR2 SMNVEV (reference sequence). This CDR3 is CASTPHGLAGGQRYNEQFF. For the CDR3, the DNA is TGTGCCAGCACCCCGCACGGCCTAGCGGGAGGGCAGCGCTACAATGAGCAGTTCTTC.

This rearrangement joins TRBV29-1 to TRBJ2-7; TRBD2 aligns across 13 bases. The germline gives CDR1 SQVTM, CDR2 ANQGSEA. V shed 6 bases, J shed 7 bases, and the junction held 9 bases outside the gene matches. This CDR3 contains 14 residues. CDR3 coding DNA: TGCAGCGTGGGGGGACTAGCGGGACCCGGTGAGCAGTACTTC. Its translation: CSVGGLAGPGEQYF.

The table lists this clonotype with many counts. The rearrangement uses TRBV20-1 and TRBJ1-1; 8 bases line up with TRBD1. The CDR3 runs to 14 residues. The germline gives CDR1 DFQATT, CDR2 SNEGSKA (reference sequence). Trimming cost V 5 bases and J 7 bases; bases outside gene matches: 12. The CDR3: CSARIGTGTLEAFF. CDR3 DNA sequence: TGCAGTGCTCGGATCGGGACAGGAACCCTTGAAGCTTTCTTT.

This clonotype showed up many times. The J gene is TRBJ1-2, the V gene TRBV12-3 or TRBV12-4; 8 nucleotides align to TRBD1. The CDR3 contains 14 residues. V lost 2 bases to trimming and J lost 8 bases; unmatched junction nucleotides: 7. CDR3 loop: CASSLIPGGKGYTF. The CDR3, as DNA: TGTGCCAGCAGTTTAATCCCAGGGGGCAAGGGCTACACCTTC.

The chain combines TRBV14 with TRBJ2-3; no firm D call. V dropped 1 base and J dropped 6 bases, with 8 bases sitting between them. Per the germline V gene, CDR1 is SGHDN and CDR2 is FVKESK. The CDR3 totals 13 residues. Written as DNA, the CDR3 is TGTGCCAGCAGCCAAGGAGGCTCGGATACGCAGTATTTT. This sequence encodes CASSQGGSDTQYF.

Ten or more counts support this clonotype. This sequence joins TRBV3-1 and TRBJ1-2; D is unclear. V gave up 1 base and J gave up 6 bases, with 15 bases separating them. Germline loops: CDR1 LGHDT, CDR2 YNNKEL (reference sequence). This CDR3 region has 15 residues. The chain's CDR3 is CASSQADRFSHGYTF. The CDR3 DNA reads TGTGCCAGCAGCCAAGCGGACCGCTTCTCTCATGGCTACACCTTC.

This clonotype came up many times. The rearrangement links TRBV3-1 to TRBJ2-1, with 8 positions matching TRBD2. CDR1 and CDR2 from the germline V gene are LGHDT and YNNKEL (reference sequence). V was pared by 2 bases and J by 2 bases, with 5 bases of the junction left unmatched. The CDR3 has 16 amino acids. CDR3 sequence: CASSQRTSGPYNEQFF. CDR3 nucleotides: TGTGCCAGCAGCCAAAGAACTAGCGGCCCCTACAATGAGCAGTTCTTC.

Only a few counts were recorded for this clonotype. The rearrangement links TRBV7-9 to TRBJ2-4; 10 nucleotides match TRBD2. Germline CDR1 reads SEHNR; CDR2 reads FQNEAQ (reference sequence). The CDR3 runs to 16 residues. V gave up 4 bases and J gave up 7 bases; unmatched junction bases: 10. CDR3 nucleotide sequence: TGTGCCAGCAGCTCCGCGCTAGCGGGAGTGGGGAACATTCAGTACTTC. Translation gives CASSSALAGVGNIQYF.

This clonotype was counted at least ten times. This sequence joins TRBV7-8 and TRBJ2-2; 8 positions agree with TRBD1. Losses at the gene ends were 3 bases for V and 4 bases for J; bases not matched to a gene: 4. From germline, CDR1 is SGHVS and CDR2 FQNEAQ. The CDR3 has 15 residues. The CDR3 nucleotides read TGTGCCAGCAGCTTCCGACAGGGGAGCACCGGGGAGCTGTTTTTT. Its translation: CASSFRQGSTGELFF.

Only a few counts were recorded for this clonotype. The chain is built from TRBV20-1 and TRBJ1-6; 8 nucleotides match TRBD1. The CDR3 is made up of 14 amino acids. V was clipped by 3 bases and J by 8 bases; unmatched bases: 6. Germline CDR1 and CDR2: DFQATT and SNEGSKA (reference sequence). The CDR3, as DNA: TGCAGTGCTAGCCCAGGACAGGGTTATTCACCCCTCCACTTT. Translating gives CSASPGQGYSPLHF.

This clonotype was seen at least ten times. The genes are TRBV11-2 and TRBJ2-5; no definite D call. Germline V CDR1 and CDR2: SGHAT, FQNNGV. This CDR3 comprises 13 residues. V lost 1 base, J lost 5 bases, and 8 bases lay in between. The CDR3 region is CASSLGRFETQYF. CDR3 DNA sequence: TGTGCCAGCAGCTTAGGCAGGTTTGAGACCCAGTACTTC.

This clonotype was detected ten times or more. This sequence joins TRBV7-8 and TRBJ2-6; no firm D call. Germline CDR1 reads SGHVS; CDR2 reads FQNEAQ. V dropped 1 base and J dropped 0 bases, with 4 bases sitting between them. This CDR3 comprises 15 residues. CDR3 in DNA: TGTGCCAGCAGCTTAGACAGCTCTGGGGCCAACGTCCTGACTTTC. Protein sequence: CASSLDSSGANVLTF.

This clonotype was observed many times. The V gene is TRBV28, the J gene TRBJ2-7, with TRBD1 as a possible D gene (6 bases). There are 20 residues in the CDR3. The germline CDR1 and CDR2 sequences are MDHEN and SYDVKM. Trimming stripped 1 base from V and 6 bases from J, with 31 bases between. CDR3 coding DNA: TGTGCCAGCAGTTTATACTCTACGACAGGTCAGCGAACTGTAAGAGGCGAGCAGTACTTC. This gives the protein CASSLYSTTGQRTVRGEQYF.

This clonotype has just a few counts. The chain is built from TRBV9 and TRBJ2-1; 8 bases match TRBD2. The CDR3 is made up of 14 amino acids. After removal of 0 bases from V and 8 bases from J, the junction contained 4 bases not matched to a gene. Germline CDR1 reads SGDLS; CDR2 reads YYNGEE. DNA for the CDR3: TGTGCCAGCAGCGTAGTGGGGACTAGTTATGAGCAGTTCTTC. The encoded protein is CASSVVGTSYEQFF.